The 3 T cell receptor beta chains given below trace back to one sample, sequenced in a study of blood T cell repertoires in COVID-19. Profiling relied on immunoSEQ multiplex PCR, and the TCRdb table lists in-frame clones only, not all of them. The repertoire has approximately 290,000 clones, about four fifths of them found once; the top ten carry more than 15%. The sequenced material came from peripheral blood. The receptors originated from a person aged 70 to 85 with COVID-19, enrolled during active disease.

The chain is built from TRBV6-5 and TRBJ2-1; D may be TRBD1 (6 bases). The V end lost 2 bases, the J end lost 7 bases, and 12 bases lay between the germline ends. Germline V CDR1 and CDR2: MNHEY, SVGAGI. This CDR3 contains 14 residues. DNA for the CDR3: TGTGCCAGCAGTTACAGGGGGTCGAGGAATGAGCAGTTCTTC. Residues: CASSYRGSRNEQFF.

For this clone: Other DNA sequences in this sample translate to the same CDR3. Here the CDR3 DNA reads TGTGCCAGCAGTTCGTATTACGAGCAGTACTTC. Translation gives CASSSYYEQYF. This chain joins TRBV12-3 or TRBV12-4 and TRBJ2-7; D gene uncertain. V gave up 4 bases and J gave up 4 bases, with 5 bases separating them. This CDR3 is built from 11 residues.

The genes are TRBV28 and TRBJ2-5; 12 bases are shared with TRBD1. V shed 5 bases and J 5 bases; nucleotides not matched to a gene: 3. The germline V gene has CDR1 MDHEN and CDR2 SYDVKM. The CDR3 covers 14 residues. CDR3 DNA sequence: TGTGCCAGCAGTCGGGACAGGGGGCGTGAGACCCAGTACTTC. It specifies CASSRDRGRETQYF.